Listed here are 9 T cell receptor beta chains from one sample, sequenced in a study of blood T cell repertoires in COVID-19. Clones were sequenced by immunoSEQ multiplex PCR, and TCRdb holds only the in-frame ones, with some missing. The sample contains 35,000 to 55,000 clones, about 91% of which appear only once. The sample consisted of peripheral blood. These receptors were taken from a human donor in a cohort sampled during active COVID-19.

J is TRBJ2-7 and V is TRBV5-1; TRBD2 is a possible D gene (5 bases). The CDR3 covers 16 residues. The germline V and J ends were trimmed by 2 bases and 1 base, with 16 bases remaining between them. The V gene's germline CDR1 is SGHRS and CDR2 YFSETQ. The CDR3 loop reads CASSLAPGQRSYEQYF. The CDR3, as DNA: TGCGCCAGCAGCTTAGCACCGGGTCAGCGGTCCTACGAGCAGTACTTC.

This clone appeared once. The chain joins TRBV6-5 to TRBJ1-1; 10 positions agree with TRBD1. CDR3 length: 14 residues. After removal of 5 bases from V and 5 bases from J, the junction contained 5 bases not matched to a gene. Germline V gene sequence: CDR1 MNHEY, CDR2 SVGAGI. DNA of the CDR3: TGTGCCAGCAGTACAGAGGACAGGGGGACTGAAGCTTTCTTT. It codes for CASSTEDRGTEAFF.

This clone has just a few counts. The gene calls are TRBV4-2 and TRBJ2-1, with 11 positions matching TRBD2. Germline V gene sequence: CDR1 LGHNA, CDR2 YNFKEQ. This CDR3 comprises 18 residues. With V trimmed by 4 bases and J by 8 bases, 16 bases remained unmatched. The CDR3 sequence is CASSPSPVVSGGADEQFF. CDR3 nucleotides: TGTGCCAGCAGCCCATCCCCCGTAGTTAGCGGGGGGGCGGATGAGCAGTTCTTC.

V is TRBV28 and J is TRBJ1-1; D is unclear. Germline values: CDR1 MDHEN, CDR2 SYDVKM. The CDR3 has 12 residues. V was clipped by 4 bases and J by 0 bases, with 3 bases between them. CDR3 coding DNA: TGTGCCAGCAGTTCGGTGAACACTGAAGCTTTCTTT. This translates into CASSSVNTEAFF.

The chain links TRBV19 to TRBJ1-4; no clear D. The CDR3 totals 16 residues. Between the trimmed V and J ends, which lost 5 bases and 0 bases, there was a span of 13 bases. Per the germline V gene, CDR1 is LNHDA and CDR2 is SQIVND (reference sequence). Here the CDR3 DNA reads TGTGCCAGTAGTGTGGGCCGACAAACAACTAATGAAAAACTGTTTTTT. Amino acids: CASSVGRQTTNEKLFF.

This clone was detected a few times. This sequence joins TRBV7-9 and TRBJ2-1; D may be TRBD2 (6 bases). V was pared by 3 bases and J by 8 bases, with 11 bases between. Germline lookup yields CDR1 SEHNR and CDR2 FQNEAQ (reference sequence). CDR3 size: 13 residues. The DNA of the CDR3 is TGTGCCAGCAGCTTTGCGGGGCGCGATGAGCAGTTCTTC. Protein product: CASSFAGRDEQFF.

The chain joins TRBV5-5 to TRBJ2-7; 7 nucleotides align to TRBD1. With 1 base clipped from V and 0 bases from J, the junction kept 4 bases outside the gene matches. The CDR3 sequence is 15 residues long. The germline V gene encodes CDR1 SGHKS and CDR2 YYEKEE (reference sequence). CDR3 sequence (DNA): TGTGCCAGCAGCTTGAGGGGGCCCCTCTCCTACGAGCAGTACTTC. Amino acids: CASSLRGPLSYEQYF.

This rearrangement joins TRBV24-1 to TRBJ2-1; a weak D match, TRBD1 (8 bases). There are 15 residues in the CDR3. The germline V gene encodes CDR1 KGHDR and CDR2 SFDVKD. V gave up 7 bases and J gave up 6 bases, with 18 bases separating them. CDR3 coding DNA: TGTGCCACCAGCAAAGGACAGGGAGGGGTCAATGAGCAGTTCTTC. Its translation: CATSKGQGGVNEQFF.

The rearrangement joins TRBV3-1 (or the pseudogene TRBV3-2) to TRBJ1-2; possibly TRBD1 for D (6 bases). V lost 0 bases and J 7 bases, leaving 12 bases between the germline ends. CDR3 length: 14 residues. Germline V gene data show CDR1 as LGHDT and CDR2 as YNNKEL (reference sequence). This CDR3 reads CASSQDSPGVGYTF. The DNA for the CDR3 is TGTGCCAGCAGCCAAGATTCCCCAGGGGTTGGCTACACCTTC.